The present T cell receptor beta chain was sequenced within a study of CXCR3-negative and CXCR3-positive naive CD8 T cells. Study results and caveats: Cryopreservation partially decreased CXCR3 expression, and most assays used fresh PBMCs. Similar TRBV-TRBJ gene usage was seen in naive CXCR3-negative and CXCR3-positive cells, but not in memory cells. Comparison of naive cells showed more hydrophobic TRB CDR3s in CXCR3-positive than in CXCR3-negative naive cells.

Within the CD8+ T cell compartment, naive cells were CD45RO-CCR7+CD27+CD95-. All TRB cDNA libraries came from 5' RACE performed with UMI labels. After re-calling the 5' RACE reads, TCRdb lists one entry per CDR3 protein, DNA absent. The table for this sample gives some 60,000 distinct CDR3 sequences. Concerning this clonotype: The antigen remains unidentified.

The CDR3 runs to 14 residues. The germline CDR1 and CDR2 sequences are LNHDA and SQIVND (reference sequence). The origin of this receptor is a human donor in good health. Some clones in this sample may be carry-over from other donors' samples. The V gene is TRBV19, the J gene TRBJ2-1; there is no DNA to check the TCRdb D call of TRBD2. The source material was naive CXCR3+ CD8+ T cells from blood. Stated subset: CD45RO-CCR7+CD27+CD95- naive CD8+ T cells expressing CXCR3 (TNR3+). The CDR3: CASSWALFYNEQFF.